This T cell receptor (beta chain) was identified in a study of tumor-infiltrating lymphocytes in primary liver carcinoma. As concerns this clonotype: Its antigen is undetermined. The germline gene is not matched at one end of the junction; a read error may be the cause.

Unsorted whole blood yielded the blood RNA, and germline DNA was also extracted. Total RNA (around 500 ng) served as template for TCR beta cDNA synthesis primed by a constant-region primer. ARM-PCR, slightly modified, supplied the TCR beta libraries through three nested multiplex PCR rounds. TCRdb fed the multiplex PCR reads into MiXCR, producing one record per CDR3 protein. This table has 300,000 to 400,000 distinct CDR3 sequences, about 65% appearing once. General study points: The bulk unsorted samples meant that CD4+ and CD8+ repertoires went uncompared. The study found a significantly higher top-250-clone fraction in tumors than in blood (p = 0.039).

Sequenced input: peripheral blood. The TCR sequence derives from a man aged 40-49 years with primary liver carcinoma and hepatitis B virus infection.

This CDR3 reads CVSSLVLPNEQFF. CDR3 nucleotide sequence: TGCGTCAGCAGCTTGGTTCTGCCCAATGAGCAGTTCTTC. The chain recombines TRBV5-1 with TRBJ2-1, with unresolved D. The germline gives CDR1 SGHRS, CDR2 YFSETQ. The CDR3 runs 13 residues.